This T cell receptor (beta chain) is drawn from a study of cytotoxic CD8 clonotypes in ibrutinib-treated CLL (dated by TCRdb to the early 2020s). General notes on the study: In this cohort, about 15 patients were treatment-naive and ten to eleven were relapsed/refractory, while fewer than 18 had unmutated IGHV. The response samples were drawn at a median of around eleven months into treatment, with a range of roughly 6 to 36 months. Cryopreserved peripheral blood mononuclear cells were collected at three points: before therapy, at response, and at either sustained remission or disease progression. Of the roughly 86 people in the trial, about two dozen had longitudinal samples available. Partial responses were observed in roughly 24 patients and complete responses in 2; after a median follow-up of around 64 months, remission was maintained in roughly 15 patients and progression was observed in some twelve. An average of 255,043 productive templates and approximately 90,000 productive rearrangements was obtained per sample.

This clone was recorded only once. The clone's antigen remains unknown. Per-base quality was not reported, and no clone a single base away is much larger than it. For TCR beta library preparation, 1.5 to 2 micrograms of genomic DNA was extracted from cryopreserved PBMCs. Longitudinal blood samples from CLL patients receiving ibrutinib monotherapy were subjected to high-throughput TCR beta sequencing. The patients were enrolled in a single-center, open-label phase 2 trial of ibrutinib monotherapy. Each clonotype received, on average, approximately 9.9x coverage in deep resolution sequencing performed on a MiSeq, where the target depth lay between 1 in 1 million and 1 in 200,000 T cells. The immunoSEQ hsTCRB Kit was used to generate TCR beta libraries. The paper's data handling went like this. The data were analyzed with ImmunoSEQ Analyzer and ImmunoSEQ Data Assistant, and V, D and J gene assignments followed IMGT definitions. Clonality, which ranges from 0 to 1, was calculated by subtracting the normalized Shannon entropy of productive rearrangement frequencies from one. Only overrepresented clonotypes making up at least 0.05% of the repertoire of each patient were included in the public clonotype analysis. Repertoires from about a dozen age-matched healthy donors in immuneACCESS were used as clonality controls. Sourced from immuneACCESS, this table was stored by TCRdb with only in-frame sequences that have V and J called. A share of the clones is absent; for the studies checked, an unresolved V gene accounts for under half, and the remainder has no known explanation. V, J and clone size reflect that table, while D and trimming were determined from the DNA. For this sample there are about 310,000 clones; approximately 80% appear just once. The top ten constitute under 8.5% of the sample.

CDR1 and CDR2, per the germline V gene, are SGHAT and FQNNGV. V is trimmed back by 2 bases and J by 6 bases, and the junction contains 6 bases that no gene match accounts for. From the cysteine up to the phenylalanine, the CDR3 has a length of 16 residues. The retained sequence is limited to the CDR3, 48 bases, with the frame set at the first base. The paper's findings and limits, for the study overall: At ibrutinib response clonality went up, during sustained remission it held steady, and at progression it dropped back toward baseline. Sampling times were not matched between patients in sustained remission and patients whose disease was progressing, and lymph node repertoires were not examined. At baseline, clonality was higher than in age-matched healthy donors and showed a strong correlation with circulating CD8+ T-cell counts. Public clonotypes were rare and either shrank or stayed stable during treatment, and the rise in clonality at ibrutinib response reflected expansion of private clonotypes.

Sequencing used PBMCs, obtained before ibrutinib treatment. The sequence came from a human donor with chronic lymphocytic leukemia. This chain joins TRBV11-2 to TRBJ2-2, with 10 bases in between that match TRBD2. This receptor carries the CDR3 CASSLTLAGVPGELFF. The bases are TGTGCCAGCAGCTTAACCCTAGCGGGAGTACCCGGGGAGCTGTTTTTT.